This TCR delta chain was identified in a study of γδ T cells in repeated Plasmodium falciparum infection. Flow sorting of PBMC yielded separate Vgamma9/Vdelta2+ and Vdelta2-negative gammadelta T cell populations for bulk repertoire analysis. This clone was observed a few times. TCRdb records a much larger clone's protein for this DNA, with a difference at residue 15 that likely arises from a read error; the protein given is the translation of the DNA. TCRdb reprocessed the multiplex PCR reads using CATT. Of about 93,000 delta-chain clones listed, 0.98% are singletons. The germline V gene encodes CDR1 TSWWSYY and CDR2 QGS. This CDR3 is 18 amino acids long.

The specimen was gamma-delta T cells from blood. V and J are TRDV1 and TRDJ2, with TRDD3 matching 11 bases. No J gene was available from TCRdb, and it was assigned here by a germline match of the DNA. The origin of this receptor is a pool of human donors (malaria-infected and uninfected, not separated). This chain's CDR3 is CALGDVIGGYDLTAKLFF. The CDR3 DNA sequence: TGTGCTCTTGGGGATGTCATTGGGGGATACGACTTGACAGCAAAACTCTTCTTT.